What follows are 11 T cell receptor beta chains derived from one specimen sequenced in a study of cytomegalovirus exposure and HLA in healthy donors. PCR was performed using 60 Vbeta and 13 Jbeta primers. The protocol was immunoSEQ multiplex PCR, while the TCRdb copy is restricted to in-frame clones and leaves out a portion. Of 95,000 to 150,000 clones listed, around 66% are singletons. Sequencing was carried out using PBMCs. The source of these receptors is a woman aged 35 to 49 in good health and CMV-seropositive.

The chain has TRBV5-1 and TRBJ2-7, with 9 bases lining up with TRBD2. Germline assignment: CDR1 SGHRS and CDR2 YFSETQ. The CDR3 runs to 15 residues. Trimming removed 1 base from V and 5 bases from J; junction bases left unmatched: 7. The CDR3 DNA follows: TGCGCCAGCAGCTTGCCGGGCGGGGGGGAGGACGAGCAGTACTTC. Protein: CASSLPGGGEDEQYF.

The CDR3 coding sequence is TGTGCCAGCAGCCAAGATTCTACGGGAAAGTTCTTC. Translating it yields CASSQDSTGKFF. The V gene is TRBV7-9, the J gene TRBJ2-1; D might be TRBD2 (5 bases). The CDR3 has 12 amino acids. Germline V gives CDR1 SEHNR, CDR2 FQNEAQ (reference sequence). Trimming stripped 5 bases from V and 14 bases from J, with 16 bases between.

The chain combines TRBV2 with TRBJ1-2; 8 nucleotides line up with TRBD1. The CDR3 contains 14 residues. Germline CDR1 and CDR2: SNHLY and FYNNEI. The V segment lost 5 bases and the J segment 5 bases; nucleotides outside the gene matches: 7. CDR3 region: CASSPQGAEYGYTF. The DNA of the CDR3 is TGTGCCAGCAGTCCGCAGGGGGCAGAGTATGGCTACACCTTC.

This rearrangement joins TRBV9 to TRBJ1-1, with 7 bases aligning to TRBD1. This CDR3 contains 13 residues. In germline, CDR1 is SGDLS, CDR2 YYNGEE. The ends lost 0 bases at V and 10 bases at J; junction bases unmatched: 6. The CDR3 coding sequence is TGTGCCAGCAGCGTAGCCGGCAGGGGGGTAGCTTTCTTT. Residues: CASSVAGRGVAFF. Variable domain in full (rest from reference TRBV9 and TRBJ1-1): DSGVTQTPKHLITATGQRVTLRCSPRSGDLSVYWYQQSLDQGLQFLIQYYNGEERAKGNILERFSAQQFPDLHSELNLSSLELGDSALYFCASSVAGRGVAFFGQGTRLTVV.

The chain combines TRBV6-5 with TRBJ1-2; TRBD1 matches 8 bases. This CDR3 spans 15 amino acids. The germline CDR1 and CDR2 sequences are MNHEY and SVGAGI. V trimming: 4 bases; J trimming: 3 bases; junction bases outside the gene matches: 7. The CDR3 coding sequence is TGTGCCAGCAGTTCATACTACAGGGGGGACTATGGCTACACCTTC. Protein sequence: CASSSYYRGDYGYTF.

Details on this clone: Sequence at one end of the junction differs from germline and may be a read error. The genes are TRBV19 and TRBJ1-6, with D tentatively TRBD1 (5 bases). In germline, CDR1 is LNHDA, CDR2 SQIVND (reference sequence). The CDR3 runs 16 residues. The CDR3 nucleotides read TGTGCCAGTAGTATAGATCTATCAGGGTATAATCCACCCCTCCACTTT. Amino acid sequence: CASSIDLSGYNPPLHF.

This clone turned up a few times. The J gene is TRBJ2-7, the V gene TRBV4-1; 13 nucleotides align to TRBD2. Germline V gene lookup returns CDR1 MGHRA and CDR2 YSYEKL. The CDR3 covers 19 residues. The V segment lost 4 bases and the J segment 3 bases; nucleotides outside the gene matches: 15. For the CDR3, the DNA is TGCGCCAGCAGCCGCCAAGAGGCCGGGACTAGCGGGAATAACTACGAGCAGTACTTC. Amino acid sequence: CASSRQEAGTSGNNYEQYF.

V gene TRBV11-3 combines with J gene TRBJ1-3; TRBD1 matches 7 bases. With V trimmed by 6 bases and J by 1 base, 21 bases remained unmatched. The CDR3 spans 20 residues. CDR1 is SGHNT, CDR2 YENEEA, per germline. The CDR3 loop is CASRPPPGQIPRTSGNTIYF. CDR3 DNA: TGTGCCAGCAGACCTCCTCCGGGACAGATCCCCCGAACTTCTGGAAACACCATATATTTT. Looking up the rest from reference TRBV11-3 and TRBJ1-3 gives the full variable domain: EAGVVQSPRYKIIEKKQPVAFWCNPISGHNTLYWYLQNLGQGPELLIRYENEEAVDDSQLPKDRFSAERLKGVDSTLKIQPAELGDSAVYLCASRPPPGQIPRTSGNTIYFGEGSWLTVV.

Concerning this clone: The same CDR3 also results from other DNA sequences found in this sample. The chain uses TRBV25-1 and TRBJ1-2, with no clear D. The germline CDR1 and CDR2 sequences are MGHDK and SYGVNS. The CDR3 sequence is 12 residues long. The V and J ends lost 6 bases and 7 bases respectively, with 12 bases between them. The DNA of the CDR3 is TGTGCCAGCAGAGGGTCGGGGTGTGGCTACACCTTC. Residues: CASRGSGCGYTF.

CDR3 loop: CASSSEGGQGAYEQYF. The CDR3 DNA reads as TGTGCCAGCAGCTCCGAAGGCGGACAGGGGGCGTACGAGCAGTACTTC. The chain is built from TRBV7-8 and TRBJ2-7, with 11 nucleotides matching TRBD1. Trimming at V came to 4 bases and at J to 4 bases, leaving 9 bases not matched to a gene. Per the germline V gene, CDR1 is SGHVS and CDR2 is FQNEAQ. The CDR3 totals 16 residues.

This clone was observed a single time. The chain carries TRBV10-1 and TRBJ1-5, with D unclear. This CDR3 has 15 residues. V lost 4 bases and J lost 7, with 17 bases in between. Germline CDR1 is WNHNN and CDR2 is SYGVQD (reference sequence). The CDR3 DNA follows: TGCGCCAGCAGTGCGAGTCTCCTTCGCGGCCAGCCCCAGCATTTT. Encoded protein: CASSASLLRGQPQHF.